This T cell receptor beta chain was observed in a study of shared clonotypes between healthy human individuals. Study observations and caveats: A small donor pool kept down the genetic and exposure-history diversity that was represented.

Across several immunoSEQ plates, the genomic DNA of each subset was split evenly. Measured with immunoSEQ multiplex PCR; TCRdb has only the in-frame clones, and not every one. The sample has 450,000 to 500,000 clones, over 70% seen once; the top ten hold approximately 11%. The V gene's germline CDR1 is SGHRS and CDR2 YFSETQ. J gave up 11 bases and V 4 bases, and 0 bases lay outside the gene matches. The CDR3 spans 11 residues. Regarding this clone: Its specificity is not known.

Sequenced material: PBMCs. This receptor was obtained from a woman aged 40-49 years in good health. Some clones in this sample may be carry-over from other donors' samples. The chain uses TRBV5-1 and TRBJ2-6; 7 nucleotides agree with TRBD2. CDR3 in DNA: TGCGCCAGCAGCCGGGGGGACGTCCTGACTTTC. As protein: CASSRGDVLTF.